Presented here are 27 T cell receptor beta chains from one specimen sequenced in a study of siplizumab effects on memory and regulatory T cells. TCRdb's table, derived via immunoSEQ multiplex PCR, lists solely in-frame clones and lacks some. Of some 90,000 clones listed, 85% to 90% are singletons. Sequencing input: CD4+ T cells sorted from blood. The receptor set was obtained from a human donor in good health.

J is TRBJ2-3 and V is TRBV18, with D perhaps TRBD1 (5 bases). Trimming left V 0 bases short and J 6 bases short, with 13 bases between. This CDR3 has 15 amino acids. The V gene's germline CDR1 is KGHSH and CDR2 LQKENI. The CDR3 region has the DNA TGTGCCAGCTCACCACCGAGTGGGGCTTTGGATACGCAGTATTTT. Translated, it gives CASSPPSGALDTQYF. The full variable domain, with the rest looked up from reference TRBV18 and TRBJ2-3, is NAGVMQNPRHLVRRRGQEARLRCSPMKGHSHVYWYRQLPEEGLKFMVYLQKENIIDESGMPKERFSAEFPKEGPSILRIQQVVRGDSAAYFCASSPPSGALDTQYFGPGTRLTVL.

The chain uses TRBV5-1 and TRBJ2-3; TRBD2 aligns across 11 bases. The CDR3 runs to 17 residues. In germline, CDR1 is SGHRS, CDR2 YFSETQ. V was pared by 0 bases and J by 2 bases, with 5 bases of the junction left unmatched. The CDR3 sequence is CASSLVGTSGNTDTQYF. DNA of the CDR3: TGCGCCAGCAGCTTGGTCGGGACTAGCGGAAACACAGATACGCAGTATTTT.

V usage is TRBV5-1 and J usage is TRBJ1-4, with 10 nucleotides matching TRBD1. Trimming at V came to 4 bases and at J to 8 bases, leaving 5 bases not matched to a gene. In germline, CDR1 is SGHRS, CDR2 YFSETQ. The CDR3 contains 14 residues. The CDR3 is CASSSGTGEEKLFF. The CDR3 DNA is TGCGCCAGCAGCAGCGGGACAGGGGAAGAAAAACTGTTTTTT.

This clone was counted once. The chain employs TRBV5-1 and TRBJ2-1; 13 bases map to TRBD2. With V trimmed by 0 bases and J by 9 bases, 3 bases remained unmatched. Per the germline V gene, CDR1 is SGHRS and CDR2 is YFSETQ. This CDR3 has 15 residues. CDR3 in DNA: TGCGCCAGCAGCTTGGGACTAGCGGGAGGTGGTGAGCAGTTCTTC. Translating it yields CASSLGLAGGGEQFF.

This rearrangement joins TRBV5-1 to TRBJ2-5, with 7 nucleotides matching TRBD2. CDR3 length equals 17 residues. Germline V gene data show CDR1 as SGHRS and CDR2 as YFSETQ. J was trimmed by 5 bases and V by 4 bases; bases with no gene match: 17. This CDR3 reads CASSPGGTSAALETQYF. The CDR3 DNA reads TGCGCCAGCAGCCCTGGCGGTACTAGCGCAGCGTTGGAGACCCAGTACTTC.

The J gene is TRBJ1-1, the V gene TRBV6-6; D perhaps matches TRBD1 (5 bases). Germline V gene sequence: CDR1 MNHNY, CDR2 SVGAGI (reference sequence). CDR3 length: 15 amino acids. V gave up 7 bases and J gave up 3 bases, with 18 bases separating them. The CDR3 DNA follows: TGTGCCAGCATCCCGGGTGGGGGACGGGACACTGAAGCTTTCTTT. Its translation is CASIPGGGRDTEAFF.

This chain joins TRBV6-1 and TRBJ2-5; D gene unclear. The CDR3 length is 14 residues. V was shortened by 6 bases and J by 4 bases, with 15 bases between the two germline ends. The germline V gene has CDR1 MNHNS and CDR2 SASEGT. CDR3 DNA sequence: TGTGCCAGCAGCCTCGGACGAAGCGCAGAGACCCAGTACTTC. This translates into CASSLGRSAETQYF.

The V gene is TRBV5-1, the J gene TRBJ2-7; TRBD2 matches 12 bases. Germline CDR1 is SGHRS and CDR2 is YFSETQ. The CDR3 runs 14 residues. After removal of 4 bases from V and 2 bases from J, the junction contained 1 base not matched to a gene. The CDR3 nucleotides read TGCGCCAGCAGCCCTAGCGGGAGGGCCTACGAGCAGTACTTC. Protein: CASSPSGRAYEQYF. Variable domain in full (rest from reference TRBV5-1 and TRBJ2-7): KAGVTQTPRYLIKTRGQQVTLSCSPISGHRSVSWYQQTPGQGLQFLFEYFSETQRNKGNFPGRFSGRQFSNSRSEMNVSTLELGDSALYLCASSPSGRAYEQYFGPGTRLTVT.

CDR3 sequence: CASKVAGNTDTQYF. The CDR3 DNA is TGTGCCAGCAAGGTGGCGGGAAACACAGATACGCAGTATTTT. V and J are TRBV2 and TRBJ2-3; the D gene is possibly TRBD2 (6 bases). V was pared by 7 bases and J by 2 bases, with 13 bases between. Germline loops: CDR1 SNHLY, CDR2 FYNNEI. This CDR3 contains 14 residues.

The CDR3 DNA reads TGTGCCAGCGGACTGAGGGGGGGCTGGGCCAACGTCCTGACTTTC. It is translated as CASGLRGGWANVLTF. The chain uses TRBV28 and TRBJ2-6; tentative D call: TRBD2 (7 bases). Germline loops: CDR1 MDHEN, CDR2 SYDVKM. V shed 8 bases and J shed 5 bases, with 16 bases lying between them. The CDR3 covers 15 residues.

The chain uses TRBV19 and TRBJ2-7; D might be TRBD1 or TRBD2, each matching 5 bases. The ends were cut back, 5 bases at V and 3 bases at J, with 14 bases in the middle. The CDR3 covers 14 residues. CDR1 and CDR2 from the germline V gene are LNHDA and SQIVND (reference sequence). The CDR3 nucleotides read TGTGCCAGTAGTTTCCGGGACGGCTACTACGAGCAGTACTTC. Its translation is CASSFRDGYYEQYF.

The genes are TRBV5-1 and TRBJ1-1; 9 nucleotides match TRBD1. The CDR3 runs to 13 residues. Germline values: CDR1 SGHRS, CDR2 YFSETQ. V shed 4 bases and J 4 bases; nucleotides not matched to a gene: 2. The CDR3 region has the DNA TGCGCCAGCAGCGCGGACAGGGGCACTGAAGCTTTCTTT. It encodes CASSADRGTEAFF.

V is TRBV5-5 and J is TRBJ2-2; D gene ambiguous. Germline CDR1 reads SGHKS; CDR2 reads YYEKEE (reference sequence). V shed 4 bases and J shed 1 base, with 17 bases lying between them. CDR3 length: 17 amino acids. For the CDR3, the DNA is TGTGCCAGCAGCCCTTCTAGGCGGCATCTGAACACCGGGGAGCTGTTTTTT. Translating gives CASSPSRRHLNTGELFF. The full variable domain, completed using reference TRBV5-5 and TRBJ2-2, is DAGVTQSPTHLIKTRGQQVTLRCSPISGHKSVSWYQQVLGQGPQFIFQYYEKEERGRGNFPDRFSARQFPNYSSELNVNALLLGDSALYLCASSPSRRHLNTGELFFGEGSRLTVL.

The V call is TRBV6-6, the J call TRBJ2-7; D could derive from TRBD1 or TRBD2 (5 bases each). The germline V gene encodes CDR1 MNHNY and CDR2 SVGAGI (reference sequence). Trimming removed 4 bases from V and 12 bases from J, with 16 bases in between. The CDR3 consists of 12 residues. CDR3 DNA sequence: TGTGCCAGCAGTTCGGGCCGCCGGGACCTGTACTTC. Protein product: CASSSGRRDLYF.

The chain employs TRBV19 and TRBJ2-3; TRBD2 aligns across 9 bases. Germline V gives CDR1 LNHDA, CDR2 SQIVND (reference sequence). V shed 0 bases and J 2 bases; nucleotides not matched to a gene: 3. The CDR3 contains 16 residues. CDR3 sequence (DNA): TGTGCCAGTAGTATAGATCTGGGACTAGCCACAGATACGCAGTATTTT. Translation: CASSIDLGLATDTQYF.

The genes are TRBV30 and TRBJ2-4, with a possible D match to TRBD2 (6 bases). Trimming removed 4 bases at V and 0 bases at J, with 10 bases between. Germline CDR1 and CDR2: GTSNPN and SVGIG (reference sequence). The CDR3 is 14 residues long. The CDR3 nucleotides are TGTGCCTGGACGGCGGGACTAGCCAAAAACATTCAGTACTTC. Translated, it gives CAWTAGLAKNIQYF.

This clone was seen once. The chain couples TRBV28 to TRBJ1-3; D may be TRBD1 (6 bases). The CDR3 sequence is 14 residues long. With 2 bases removed from V and 4 bases from J, the gap between germline ends came to 9 bases. Germline values: CDR1 MDHEN, CDR2 SYDVKM. The CDR3 reads CASSLAGAGNTIYF. The CDR3 DNA is TGTGCCAGCAGTTTAGCAGGGGCAGGAAACACCATATATTTT.

This chain uses TRBV2 with TRBJ2-3; D gene uncertain. V was shortened by 6 bases and J by 1 base, with 14 bases between the two germline ends. Germline CDR1 and CDR2: SNHLY and FYNNEI. The CDR3 contains 15 residues. CDR3 sequence: CASRAGAAGTDTQYF. CDR3 DNA: TGTGCCAGCAGGGCCGGTGCGGCCGGCACAGATACGCAGTATTTT. Filled out from reference TRBV2 and TRBJ2-3, the complete variable domain reads EPEVTQTPSHQVTQMGQEVILRCVPISNHLYFYWYRQILGQKVEFLVSFYNNEISEKSEIFDDQFSVERPDGSNFTLKIRSTKLEDSAMYFCASRAGAAGTDTQYFGPGTRLTVL.

The chain recombines TRBV6-5 with TRBJ2-1; D uncertain. V was cut by 6 bases and J by 6 bases, with 9 bases left in between. The germline V gene has CDR1 MNHEY and CDR2 SVGAGI. The CDR3 spans 12 residues. The CDR3 sequence: CASRSLGNEQFF. As DNA, the CDR3 is TGTGCCAGCAGGTCTTTAGGCAATGAGCAGTTCTTC.

The V call is TRBV9, the J call TRBJ2-1; D is possibly TRBD2 (5 bases). V shed 2 bases and J shed 8 bases, with 17 bases lying between them. The CDR3 totals 15 residues. Germline assignment: CDR1 SGDLS and CDR2 YYNGEE. The DNA of the CDR3 is TGTGCCAGCAGCGTCCGGGATTTTCTTTGGGATGAGCAGTTCTTC. Translation: CASSVRDFLWDEQFF.

The V call is TRBV20-1, the J call TRBJ2-5; D unresolved. Germline-derived CDR1 and CDR2 are DFQATT and SNEGSKA (reference sequence). Trimming shortened V by 2 bases and J by 3 bases, and 1 base separated the two germline ends. There are 10 residues in the CDR3. CDR3 in DNA: TGCAGTGCTAGAAAAGAGACCCAGTACTTC. This sequence encodes CSARKETQYF.

This chain joins TRBV27 and TRBJ2-6, with TRBD1 as a possible D gene (5 bases). The CDR3 is 17 residues long. Germline V gene data show CDR1 as MNHEY and CDR2 as SMNVEV (reference sequence). Trimming removed 5 bases from V and 4 bases from J, with 18 bases in between. CDR3 DNA sequence: TGTGCCAGCAGTCCGCTTCGCACAGGTTTGGGGGCCAACGTCCTGACTTTC. Residues: CASSPLRTGLGANVLTF.

This chain uses TRBV19 with TRBJ2-1; 16 bases are shared with TRBD2. Germline loops: CDR1 LNHDA, CDR2 SQIVND (reference sequence). The CDR3 spans 17 residues. V dropped 5 bases and J dropped 8; count of bases not matched to a gene: 9. The CDR3 protein is CASSALGLAGGPHEQFF. DNA of the CDR3: TGTGCCAGTAGTGCCTTGGGACTAGCGGGAGGGCCGCATGAGCAGTTCTTC.

V is TRBV6-1 and J is TRBJ2-5; no definite D call. Germline values: CDR1 MNHNS, CDR2 SASEGT. V was pared by 7 bases and J by 1 base, with 16 bases between. CDR3 length equals 15 residues. The DNA for the CDR3 is TGTGCCAGCATGAGAGGAAAAGGGCGCCAAGAGACCCAGTACTTC. It translates to CASMRGKGRQETQYF.

This clone occurred once. The CDR3 spells CASSRGGGAYEQYF. The CDR3 DNA follows: TGTGCCAGCAGCCGCGGGGGAGGGGCCTACGAGCAGTACTTC. The rearrangement joins TRBV7-3 to TRBJ2-7; 7 bases map to TRBD2. The CDR3 runs 14 residues. Looked up from germline, CDR1 is SGHTA and CDR2 is FQGTGA. V lost 5 bases, J lost 2 bases, and 6 bases stayed unmatched.

For the CDR3, the DNA is TGTGCCAGCGGAGAAGGGGGGACTAATGAAAAACTGTTTTTT. It codes for CASGEGGTNEKLFF. This chain links TRBV6-1 with TRBJ1-4; D may be TRBD1 (6 bases). Between the trimmed V and J ends, which lost 8 bases and 2 bases, there was a span of 12 bases. Germline CDR1 is MNHNS and CDR2 is SASEGT. The CDR3 sequence is 14 residues long.

V is TRBV27 and J is TRBJ1-1; no firm D call. Trimming took 2 bases from V and 1 from J, leaving 5 bases between them. Germline CDR1 reads MNHEY; CDR2 reads SMNVEV (reference sequence). The CDR3 runs 13 residues. The DNA of the CDR3 is TGTGCCAGCAGTTTAGGACGGAACACTGAAGCTTTCTTT. This encodes CASSLGRNTEAFF.